These 29 T cell receptor beta chains were sequenced from one sample in a study of sequential checkpoint blockade in melanoma. Treatment noted: randomized to nivolumab then ipilimumab (arm A) or the reverse (arm B). Profiled with immunoSEQ multiplex PCR; TCRdb holds only in-frame clones, not every one. The table has about 6,800 clones, more than 25% seen once. Source: tumor tissue (inferred from file names), taken from a patient given nivolumab and ipilimumab in sequence. These receptors all stem from a human donor with melanoma.

By frequency in the sample, this clone is large (0.1 to 1%). The gene calls are TRBV15 and TRBJ2-3, with 13 bases aligning to TRBD2. The CDR3 is made up of 20 amino acids. After removal of 0 bases from V and 4 bases from J, the junction contained 13 bases not matched to a gene. Germline V CDR1 and CDR2: LNHNV, YYDKDF (reference sequence). CDR3 sequence reads: CATSRDSGTSGKGRADTQYF. In DNA form, the CDR3 reads TGTGCCACCAGCAGAGATTCCGGGACTAGCGGGAAGGGAAGGGCAGATACGCAGTATTTT.

A few counts support this clone. J is TRBJ2-1 and V is TRBV6-8; 11 nucleotides line up with TRBD2. CDR1 MNHGY and CDR2 SAAAGT come from the germline V gene. This CDR3 comprises 15 residues. Trimming at V came to 7 bases and at J to 4 bases, leaving 6 bases not matched to a gene. The chain's CDR3 is CASKELAGGYNEQFF. In nucleotides, the CDR3 is TGTGCCAGCAAGGAGCTAGCGGGGGGATACAATGAGCAGTTCTTC.

In DNA form, the CDR3 reads TGCAGCGTTGAAATGGCTAACTCCTACGAGCAGTACTTC. It is translated as CSVEMANSYEQYF. The rearrangement uses TRBV29-1 and TRBJ2-7; D is unclear. The CDR3 has 13 amino acids. Trimming took off 2 bases at V and 0 bases at J, with 8 bases between the two ends. In germline, CDR1 is SQVTM, CDR2 ANQGSEA.

This clone came up a few times. The chain combines TRBV11-3 with TRBJ1-2, with D hard to call. The CDR3 runs 15 residues. Deletions cut 0 bases from V and 0 bases from J, with 8 bases between. Germline V gene data show CDR1 as SGHNT and CDR2 as YENEEA. The DNA for the CDR3 is TGTGCCAGCAGCTTAGACGGGGTTTCTAACTATGGCTACACCTTC. Translated, it gives CASSLDGVSNYGYTF.

The chain employs TRBV11-1 and TRBJ2-1; 12 bases fit TRBD2. V was pared by 3 bases and J by 6 bases, with 3 bases of the junction left unmatched. Looked up from germline, CDR1 is SGHAT and CDR2 is FQDESV (reference sequence). This CDR3 contains 15 residues. The CDR3 nucleotides are TGTGCCAGCAGCTTCGGACTAGCGGGAAGCAATGAGCAGTTCTTC. Encoded protein: CASSFGLAGSNEQFF.

In this sample, this clone turned up a few times. The chain has TRBV6-8 and TRBJ2-5; D is possibly TRBD1 or TRBD2 (5 bases each). The CDR3 is 14 amino acids. V lost 10 bases, J lost 3 bases, and 18 bases lay in between. In germline, CDR1 is MNHGY, CDR2 SAAAGT. CDR3 coding DNA: TGTGCCATCAGCGGAGCGCCCAGGGAAGAGACCCAGTACTTC. Encoded protein: CAISGAPREETQYF.

This chain joins TRBV19 and TRBJ1-1; D is ambiguous. There are 13 residues in the CDR3. Germline V CDR1 and CDR2: LNHDA, SQIVND (reference sequence). The ends were cut back, 1 base at V and 2 bases at J, with 5 bases in the middle. Here the CDR3 reads CASSIGVNTEAFF. Here the CDR3 DNA reads TGTGCCAGTAGTATAGGGGTTAACACTGAAGCTTTCTTT.

The genes are TRBV25-1 and TRBJ1-2; TRBD1 is a possible D gene (6 bases). CDR3 length: 13 amino acids. CDR1 MGHDK and CDR2 SYGVNS come from the germline V gene. Trimming pared 5 bases from V and 7 bases from J, leaving 14 bases between. The CDR3 DNA sequence: TGTGCCAGCAGTAGGGGGAACGACTTTGGCTACACCTTC. It codes for CASSRGNDFGYTF.

Within the sample, this clone is medium-sized. The chain has TRBV11-3 and TRBJ1-1; no clear D. The CDR3 has 17 amino acids. V was trimmed by 3 bases and J by 5 bases, leaving 22 bases between them. CDR1 SGHNT and CDR2 YENEEA come from the germline V gene. CDR3 nucleotides: TGTGCCAGCAGCTTGGCAACAACGGTCGAAGGTTGGACTGAAGCTTTCTTT. This translates into CASSLATTVEGWTEAFF.

This clone appeared a few times. DNA of the CDR3: TGTGCCACAGAAAGCAGTCGACAGGGATCCTACGAGCAGTACTTC. It encodes CATESSRQGSYEQYF. This chain uses TRBV6-8 with TRBJ2-7, with 7 bases fitting TRBD1. This CDR3 has 15 amino acids. Per germline, CDR1 MNHGY and CDR2 SAAAGT. Losses at the gene ends were 10 bases for V and 1 base for J; bases not matched to a gene: 13.

This clone has more than one count but fewer than ten. V gene TRBV9 combines with J gene TRBJ1-3, with TRBD1 as a possible D gene (6 bases). There are 15 residues in the CDR3. Per germline, CDR1 SGDLS and CDR2 YYNGEE. Trimming removed 1 base at V and 1 base at J, with 9 bases between. CDR3: CASSVLGGSGNTIYF. CDR3 nucleotides: TGTGCCAGCAGCGTATTAGGGGGGTCTGGAAACACCATATATTTT. Using reference TRBV9 and TRBJ1-3 for the parts outside the CDR3, the full variable domain is DSGVTQTPKHLITATGQRVTLRCSPRSGDLSVYWYQQSLDQGLQFLIQYYNGEERAKGNILERFSAQQFPDLHSELNLSSLELGDSALYFCASSVLGGSGNTIYFGEGSWLTVV.

In its sample, this clone was seen once. The chain joins TRBV5-1 to TRBJ2-1, with 13 bases matching TRBD2. Germline CDR1 SGHRS, CDR2 YFSETQ. The V segment lost 4 bases and the J segment 8 bases; nucleotides outside the gene matches: 12. The CDR3 is made up of 17 amino acids. The CDR3 coding sequence is TGCGCCAGCAGCCCGGGACGGGGGACTAGCGGGACGGATGAGCAGTTCTTC. Translated, it gives CASSPGRGTSGTDEQFF.

This clone was seen a handful of times. The rearrangement joins TRBV14 to TRBJ2-7; D is undetermined. V lost 4 bases to trimming and J lost 0 bases, with 10 bases between them. This CDR3 contains 14 residues. Germline CDR1 and CDR2: SGHDN and FVKESK. The CDR3 DNA sequence: TGTGCCAGCAGCCTACTCTTTAACTCCTACGAGCAGTACTTC. It encodes CASSLLFNSYEQYF. Using reference TRBV14 and TRBJ2-7 for the parts outside the CDR3, the full variable domain is EAGVTQFPSHSVIEKGQTVTLRCDPISGHDNLYWYRRVMGKEIKFLLHFVKESKQDESGMPNNRFLAERTGGTYSTLKVQPAELEDSGVYFCASSLLFNSYEQYFGPGTRLTVT.

This clone came up a few times. The V call is TRBV6-8, the J call TRBJ2-3; weak D call: TRBD2 (6 bases). Looked up from germline, CDR1 is MNHGY and CDR2 is SAAAGT. This CDR3 has 15 amino acids. Trimming removed 2 bases at V and 0 bases at J, with 9 bases between. The CDR3 reads CASSYAGTSTDTQYF. CDR3 DNA sequence: TGTGCCAGCAGTTACGCCGGGACTAGCACAGATACGCAGTATTTT.

The V and J genes are TRBV6-8 and TRBJ1-4, with 8 positions matching TRBD1. Germline V lookup: CDR1 MNHGY, CDR2 SAAAGT. The CDR3 loop spans 15 amino acids. Unmatched junction bases numbered 5, after V lost 8 bases and J lost 0 bases. This CDR3 reads CASGTGLATNEKLFF. The CDR3 DNA reads TGTGCCAGCGGGACAGGCCTTGCAACTAATGAAAAACTGTTTTTT.

This clone was detected only a few times. The genes are TRBV4-1 and TRBJ2-3, with D perhaps matching TRBD2 (7 bases). This CDR3 is built from 15 residues. Trimming took off 0 bases at V and 6 bases at J, with 13 bases between the two ends. Germline V lookup: CDR1 MGHRA, CDR2 YSYEKL. CDR3 nucleotide sequence: TGCGCCAGCAGCCAAGACGGGGGGCGAGTTGATACGCAGTATTTT. This encodes CASSQDGGRVDTQYF.

This clone was detected many times. This rearrangement joins TRBV11-3 to TRBJ2-3, with D perhaps matching TRBD1 (6 bases). The CDR3 is made up of 15 amino acids. Germline V lookup: CDR1 SGHNT, CDR2 YENEEA. The V and J ends lost 8 bases and 1 base respectively, with 16 bases between them. The CDR3 spells CASSRGTGRTDTQYF. CDR3 bases: TGTGCCAGCTCCAGGGGAACGGGACGCACAGATACGCAGTATTTT.

The chain employs TRBV14 and TRBJ1-2; no reliable D call. The V end was cut by 0 bases, the J end by 8 bases, with 16 bases between. Germline CDR1 SGHDN, CDR2 FVKESK. The CDR3 consists of 15 residues. The CDR3 sequence is CASSQDTWGGKGYTF. In DNA, the CDR3 is TGTGCCAGCAGCCAAGATACGTGGGGAGGGAAAGGCTACACCTTC. The complete variable domain, with remaining parts taken from reference TRBV14 and TRBJ1-2, reads EAGVTQFPSHSVIEKGQTVTLRCDPISGHDNLYWYRRVMGKEIKFLLHFVKESKQDESGMPNNRFLAERTGGTYSTLKVQPAELEDSGVYFCASSQDTWGGKGYTFGSGTRLTVV.

This clone was found a few times. CDR3 nucleotides: TGCAGCGTTGGGAACAGGGGTATCGGGGAGCTGTTTTTT. It yields the protein CSVGNRGIGELFF. This chain connects TRBV29-1 to TRBJ2-2, with 7 bases aligning to TRBD1. The CDR3 is 13 residues long. The germline V gene has CDR1 SQVTM and CDR2 ANQGSEA. The trim removed 4 bases at V and 7 bases at J, leaving 6 bases unmatched.

This chain connects TRBV30 to TRBJ2-1; 10 bases line up with TRBD2. Per the germline V gene, CDR1 is GTSNPN and CDR2 is SVGIG (reference sequence). This CDR3 contains 17 residues. V lost 3 bases to trimming and J lost 0 bases; unmatched junction nucleotides: 8. The CDR3 loop is CAWRQAGGPHSYNEQFF. CDR3 DNA: TGTGCCTGGAGACAAGCGGGAGGGCCCCACTCCTACAATGAGCAGTTCTTC.

The chain employs TRBV18 and TRBJ2-3; 13 nucleotides line up with TRBD2. In germline, CDR1 is KGHSH, CDR2 LQKENI. J lost 1 base, V lost 4 bases, and 11 bases had no gene match. There are 19 residues in the CDR3. CDR3 loop: CASSRTSGSIGSGTDTQYF. CDR3 nucleotides: TGTGCCAGCTCACGGACTAGCGGGAGTATTGGTTCGGGCACAGATACGCAGTATTTT.

By share, this clone counts as medium-sized. The sample holds other DNA sequences that translate to the same CDR3. This chain joins TRBV11-3 and TRBJ2-7; 10 positions agree with TRBD2. CDR1 SGHNT and CDR2 YENEEA come from the germline V gene. After removal of 3 bases from V and 3 bases from J, the junction contained 5 bases not matched to a gene. The CDR3 totals 15 residues. The CDR3 spells CASSLVASGSYEQYF. The CDR3 DNA reads as TGTGCCAGCAGCTTGGTGGCTAGCGGGAGCTACGAGCAGTACTTC.

This clone came up many times. The chain is built from TRBV7-4 and TRBJ2-7; 10 bases align to TRBD1. The CDR3 spans 15 residues. The V gene's germline CDR1 is SGHVT and CDR2 SQSDAQ. The V segment lost 5 bases and the J segment 5 bases; nucleotides outside the gene matches: 9. CDR3 region: CASSRTTGGGNEQYF. As DNA, the CDR3 is TGTGCCAGCAGCCGGACGACAGGGGGCGGGAACGAGCAGTACTTC. The whole variable domain, filled in from reference TRBV7-4 and TRBJ2-7, reads GAGVSQSPRYKVAKRGRDVALRCDSISGHVTLYWYRQTLGQGSEVLTYSQSDAQRDKSGRPSGRFSAERPERSVSTLKIQRTEQGDSAVYLCASSRTTGGGNEQYFGPGTRLTVT.

J is TRBJ2-5 and V is TRBV29-1; the D gene could be TRBD1 or TRBD2 (5 bases each). Germline V gene lookup returns CDR1 SQVTM and CDR2 ANQGSEA. With 0 bases removed from V and 7 bases from J, the gap between germline ends came to 21 bases. This CDR3 comprises 16 residues. CDR3 in DNA: TGCAGCGTTGAAGATGGGACCGGGCCCCAAGGGGCGACCCAGTACTTC. The encoded protein is CSVEDGTGPQGATQYF.

This chain uses TRBV18 with TRBJ1-2; possibly TRBD1 for D (6 bases). V lost 1 base and J lost 4, with 10 bases in between. This CDR3 is 14 amino acids long. Germline CDR1 reads KGHSH; CDR2 reads LQKENI. The DNA for the CDR3 is TGTGCCAGCTCACCACAGGGGGTAGGCTATGGCTACACCTTC. It translates to CASSPQGVGYGYTF.

The chain couples TRBV5-1 to TRBJ1-3; D is ambiguous. The germline V gene has CDR1 SGHRS and CDR2 YFSETQ. Deletions cut 0 bases from V and 1 base from J, with 11 bases between. This CDR3 has 16 residues. The CDR3 DNA follows: TGCGCCAGCAGCTTGGGTGGCAGCTTTTCTGGAAACACCATATATTTT. Its translation: CASSLGGSFSGNTIYF.

In DNA form, the CDR3 reads TGTGCCAGTAGTACCGAAAGGACTAGGGCGAGCTCCTACAATGAGCAGTTCTTC. Translation gives CASSTERTRASSYNEQFF. The V call is TRBV19, the J call TRBJ2-1, with 7 positions matching TRBD2. CDR1 and CDR2 from the germline V gene are LNHDA and SQIVND (reference sequence). This CDR3 spans 18 amino acids. Losses at the gene ends were 4 bases for V and 0 bases for J; bases not matched to a gene: 12.

Only a few counts were recorded for this clone. The genes are TRBV9 and TRBJ1-3; D perhaps matches TRBD1 (6 bases). Trimming took off 4 bases at V and 1 base at J, with 12 bases between the two ends. Looked up from germline, CDR1 is SGDLS and CDR2 is YYNGEE. The CDR3 is 15 residues long. CDR3 DNA sequence: TGTGCCAGCAGCATCATGGGACAATCTGGAAACACCATATATTTT. Translating gives CASSIMGQSGNTIYF.

This clone was seen a few times. The rearrangement links TRBV30 to TRBJ2-7; 13 bases map to TRBD2. The germline V gene has CDR1 GTSNPN and CDR2 SVGIG (reference sequence). V trimming: 3 bases; J trimming: 3 bases; junction bases outside the gene matches: 5. CDR3 size: 15 residues. This CDR3 reads CAWRAGLAGNYEQYF. The CDR3 region has the DNA TGTGCCTGGAGGGCGGGACTAGCGGGAAACTACGAGCAGTACTTC.